These 15 T cell receptor beta chains came from one sample sequenced in a study of identical twins. TCRdb recomputed calls from the 5' RACE reads with MiXCR, one row per CDR3 protein. Altogether around 570,000 distinct CDR3 sequences are present, approximately 10% being singletons, with the ten largest covering roughly 3%. These data were also reused for a study on yellow fever vaccine responses in identical twins.

The material sequenced was PBMCs. The receptors derive from a woman aged 18-35 years in good health.

This clonotype was detected ten times or more. The rearrangement links TRBV6-1 to TRBJ2-7, with D possibly TRBD1 on 6 matching bases. V was cut by 6 bases and J by 2 bases, with 17 bases left in between. Germline V gene data show CDR1 as MNHNS and CDR2 as SASEGT. The CDR3 loop spans 15 amino acids. CDR3 protein: CASSHRDKFPYEQYF. The CDR3, as DNA: TGTGCCAGCAGCCACCGGGACAAGTTTCCCTACGAGCAGTACTTC.

This clonotype has only a few counts. V is TRBV5-1 and J is TRBJ2-1, with D maybe TRBD2 (7 bases). With 6 bases removed from V and 12 bases from J, the gap between germline ends came to 22 bases. The CDR3 contains 14 residues. Germline values: CDR1 SGHRS, CDR2 YFSETQ. Written as DNA, the CDR3 is TGCGCCAGCACAGGGGACTATTTGGCCACGGGGCAGTTCTTC. Protein: CASTGDYLATGQFF. Based on the CDR3 plus reference TRBV5-1 and TRBJ2-1, the full variable domain is KAGVTQTPRYLIKTRGQQVTLSCSPISGHRSVSWYQQTPGQGLQFLFEYFSETQRNKGNFPGRFSGRQFSNSRSEMNVSTLELGDSALYLCASTGDYLATGQFFGPGTRLTVL.

This clonotype has a count of ten or more. The rearrangement uses TRBV10-3 and TRBJ2-7; 7 bases line up with TRBD2. Germline V CDR1 and CDR2: ENHRY, SYGVKD. The CDR3 is made up of 13 amino acids. The J segment lost 0 bases and the V segment lost 6 bases, leaving 2 bases of the junction unmatched. The CDR3 here is CAIRPSGSYEQYF. The CDR3 DNA reads as TGTGCCATCAGGCCTAGCGGCTCCTACGAGCAGTACTTC.

In its sample, this clonotype was seen many times. The gene calls are TRBV20-1 and TRBJ2-2; no clear D gene. In germline, CDR1 is DFQATT, CDR2 SNEGSKA (reference sequence). Trimming shortened V by 0 bases and J by 5 bases, and 13 bases separated the two germline ends. The CDR3 spans 15 residues. The CDR3 spells CSARDDPKLTGELFF. The CDR3 nucleotides are TGCAGTGCTAGAGATGACCCGAAGTTGACCGGGGAGCTGTTTTTT.

The chain uses TRBV2 and TRBJ1-5; TRBD1 is a possible D gene (6 bases). The V and J ends lost 6 bases and 12 bases respectively, with 21 bases between them. CDR1 SNHLY and CDR2 FYNNEI come from the germline V gene. The CDR3 is made up of 14 amino acids. CDR3 DNA sequence: TGTGCCAGCAGGAAGGTGGACAGCGCAGGTCTCCAGCATTTT. Its translation: CASRKVDSAGLQHF.

This chain connects TRBV5-1 to TRBJ2-5; D perhaps matches TRBD1 (6 bases). Germline V gene sequence: CDR1 SGHRS, CDR2 YFSETQ. With 0 bases removed from V and 4 bases from J, the gap between germline ends came to 25 bases. CDR3 length: 19 residues. CDR3 amino acids: CASSLAAWGQGSSGETQYF. DNA for the CDR3: TGCGCCAGCAGCTTGGCTGCGTGGGGCCAGGGGTCTTCCGGAGAGACCCAGTACTTC.

This clonotype came up many times. The chain is built from TRBV7-2 and TRBJ2-7; D not resolved. This CDR3 is 13 amino acids long. V dropped 0 bases and J dropped 2 bases, with 5 bases sitting between them. Germline V gene data show CDR1 as SGHTA and CDR2 as FQGNSA. CDR3 amino acids: CASSLAHPYEQYF. The CDR3 DNA is TGTGCCAGCAGCTTAGCGCATCCCTACGAGCAGTACTTC.

The sample holds one count of this clonotype. A read error may be the cause here, since a much bigger clone is one base away. The rearrangement links TRBV14 to TRBJ2-1; 14 positions agree with TRBD2. Germline CDR1 is SGHDN and CDR2 is FVKESK. V lost 6 bases and J lost 8; bases outside the gene matches: 15. This CDR3 spans 18 amino acids. The CDR3 loop reads CASRVNSAGTSGRYEQFF. The CDR3 nucleotides read TGTGCCAGCAGAGTAAACTCGGCCGGGACTAGCGGGAGATATGAGCAGTTCTTC.

This clonotype was counted only a few times. V usage is TRBV3-1 and J usage is TRBJ2-4, with TRBD2 identical over 9 bases. There are 21 residues in the CDR3. Per germline, CDR1 LGHDT and CDR2 YNNKEL (reference sequence). Trimming removed 3 bases from V and 0 bases from J; junction bases left unmatched: 18. CDR3 sequence: CASSHRPKWSSGELAKNIQYF. The CDR3, as DNA: TGTGCCAGCAGCCATCGCCCCAAATGGTCTAGCGGGGAGCTAGCCAAAAACATTCAGTACTTC.

This clonotype was counted at least ten times. The chain recombines TRBV12-3 or TRBV12-4 with TRBJ2-1, with 11 bases lining up with TRBD2. This CDR3 has 16 residues. V was pared by 4 bases and J by 2 bases, with 4 bases of the junction left unmatched. CDR3 region: CASSSYSGGAYNEQFF. For the CDR3, the DNA is TGTGCCAGCAGTTCCTATAGCGGGGGGGCCTACAATGAGCAGTTCTTC.

This chain uses TRBV4-1 with TRBJ2-1; 9 bases map to TRBD2. Germline CDR1 and CDR2: MGHRA and YSYEKL. Trimming at V came to 4 bases and at J to 10 bases, leaving 5 bases not matched to a gene. CDR3 size: 13 residues. The CDR3 nucleotides are TGCGCCAGCAGCCCAGCAACTAGCGGGGAGCAGTTCTTC. Translated, it gives CASSPATSGEQFF.

This clonotype was seen more than once but under ten times. The chain carries TRBV6-5 and TRBJ2-5; D may be TRBD1 (6 bases). Germline values: CDR1 MNHEY, CDR2 SVGAGI. V dropped 2 bases and J dropped 1 base, with 8 bases sitting between them. The CDR3 has 14 residues. The CDR3 here is CASSYRRGQETQYF. The CDR3 DNA reads TGTGCCAGCAGTTACCGCAGGGGCCAAGAGACCCAGTACTTC.

The gene calls are TRBV11-3 and TRBJ2-3; perhaps TRBD1 as D (6 bases). Trimming removed 5 bases at V and 7 bases at J, with 13 bases between. The CDR3 totals 13 residues. Germline V gene lookup returns CDR1 SGHNT and CDR2 YENEEA. The CDR3 DNA sequence: TGTGCCAGCAGCCCCCGGGACACCTATACGCAGTATTTT. Translating gives CASSPRDTYTQYF.

This clonotype has a count of ten or more. The chain combines TRBV6-5 with TRBJ2-7; 10 bases agree with TRBD2. The CDR3 sequence is 17 residues long. V lost 2 bases to trimming and J lost 3 bases; unmatched junction nucleotides: 10. Germline-derived CDR1 and CDR2 are MNHEY and SVGAGI. The CDR3 nucleotides read TGTGCCAGCAGTTACGCGGCTAGCGGGAGTAGGGTCTACGAGCAGTACTTC. It translates to CASSYAASGSRVYEQYF.

The CDR3 coding sequence is TGTGCCAGCAGCTTGGTTGAGACAGTCCGAGGGGATGAGCAGTTCTTC. Encoded protein: CASSLVETVRGDEQFF. The rearrangement uses TRBV5-6 and TRBJ2-1; D might be TRBD1 or TRBD2, each matching 5 bases. The CDR3 is 16 residues long. The germline V gene has CDR1 SGHDT and CDR2 YYEEEE. The germline V and J ends were trimmed by 0 bases and 8 bases, with 18 bases remaining between them.